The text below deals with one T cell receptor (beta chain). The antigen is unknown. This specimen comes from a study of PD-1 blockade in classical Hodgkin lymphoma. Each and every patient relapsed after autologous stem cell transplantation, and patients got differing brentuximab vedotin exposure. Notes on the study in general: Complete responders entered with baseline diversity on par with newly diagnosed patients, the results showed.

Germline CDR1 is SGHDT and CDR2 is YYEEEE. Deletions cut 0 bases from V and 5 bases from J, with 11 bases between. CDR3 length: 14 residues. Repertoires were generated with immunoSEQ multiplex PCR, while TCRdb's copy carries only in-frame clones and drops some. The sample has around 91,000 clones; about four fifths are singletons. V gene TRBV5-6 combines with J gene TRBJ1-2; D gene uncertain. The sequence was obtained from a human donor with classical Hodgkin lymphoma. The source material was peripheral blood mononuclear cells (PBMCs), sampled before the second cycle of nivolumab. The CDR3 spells CASSLERWAYGYTF. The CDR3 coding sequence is TGTGCCAGCAGCTTGGAGCGGTGGGCTTATGGCTACACCTTC.